This paragraph reports one T cell receptor beta chain. Time point denoted: week 3, after first cycle of checkpoint inhibitor. Response was assessed by RECIST 1.1 at 12 weeks, except a couple of rapid progressors. The sample comes from a study of blood T cell dynamics during melanoma immunotherapy. V dropped 4 bases and J dropped 8; count of bases not matched to a gene: 5. CDR1 LGHNA and CDR2 YSLEER come from the germline V gene. CDR3 length: 14 residues. The assay was immunoSEQ multiplex PCR, and TCRdb's table has in-frame clones only and misses some. This repertoire shows several thousand clones, 80% to 90% found once; its top ten account for around a third.

This clonotype was obtained from a human donor with melanoma. Some clones in this sample may be carry-over from other donors' samples. The sequencing used blood, collected from a patient treated with checkpoint blockade. V usage is TRBV4-3 and J usage is TRBJ1-6; TRBD1 matches 7 bases. The CDR3 protein is CASSPTGDDSPLHF. In DNA form, the CDR3 reads TGCGCCAGCAGCCCAACAGGGGACGATTCACCCCTCCACTTT.